Given below is one T cell receptor beta chain in context. This CDR3 region has 15 residues. Trimming took off 5 bases at V and 3 bases at J, with 17 bases between the two ends. CDR1 and CDR2 from the germline V gene are MRHNA and SNTAGT. The data belong to a study of T-cell reconstitution after alpha-beta-depleted transplantation in children. Unique molecular identifiers featured in how the TCRbeta library was prepared. TCRdb reanalysed the PCR reads using MiXCR and keeps one entry per CDR3 protein. The sample carries 90,000 to 95,000 distinct CDR3 sequences, about 12% recorded once. The sequence was obtained from a human donor who donated a stem cell graft to a child with inherited bone marrow failure. The source was PBMCs from the stem cell graft donor, collected from the stem cell graft. V and J are TRBV6-4 and TRBJ2-7; a weak D match, TRBD1 (6 bases). CDR3 bases: TGTGCCAGCAGTCGACTACAGGGAAGGGTCTACGAGCAGTACTTC. This codes for CASSRLQGRVYEQYF.